This TCR beta chain was identified in a study of CD8 T cells in ankylosing spondylitis. V was cut by 7 bases and J by 0 bases, with 9 bases left in between. CDR3 size: 12 residues. CDR1 and CDR2 (germline): DFQATT, SNEGSKA (reference sequence). TCRdb used MiXCR to reprocess the 5' RACE reads, holding one entry per CDR3 protein. The profile covers 150,000 to 200,000 distinct CDR3 sequences, with 13% appearing a single time and approximately 11% taken by the ten largest. This clonotype was recorded many times. Sequenced material: blood, either unsorted or a sorted T cell fraction (not recorded which). V gene TRBV20-1 combines with J gene TRBJ2-5, with D uncertain. This TCR was recovered from a female donor with ankylosing spondylitis or in good health (not recorded which). The CDR3 DNA reads TGCAGTGAGAGAAAGGACCAAGAGACCCAGTACTTC. Protein product: CSERKDQETQYF.